Below are 25 T cell receptor beta chains sequenced from a single sample in a study of T cell changes during pregnancy in multiple sclerosis. The method was immunoSEQ multiplex PCR; TCRdb's version includes in-frame clones alone and lacks a portion of them. The repertoire includes 80,000 or so clones, about 91% of them detected once, and under 1.5% sits in the top ten. The source material was peripheral blood, sampled before pregnancy. Receptors originate from a female donor with multiple sclerosis, enrolled in a pregnancy study.

The chain recombines TRBV29-1 with TRBJ1-2; 11 bases are shared with TRBD1. Germline-derived CDR1 and CDR2 are SQVTM and ANQGSEA. This CDR3 spans 14 amino acids. The junction had 4 bases not matched to a gene; V was cut back by 1 base and J by 6 bases. The CDR3 DNA reads as TGCAGCGTTGAAGGGGACAGGGGGTCCAATGGCTACACCTTC. The encoded protein is CSVEGDRGSNGYTF.

This clone was counted only a few times. This chain links TRBV2 with TRBJ2-6, with TRBD1 matching over 8 bases. The CDR3 totals 16 residues. Germline V gives CDR1 SNHLY, CDR2 FYNNEI. Losses at the gene ends were 2 bases for V and 2 bases for J; bases not matched to a gene: 2. The CDR3 bases are TGTGCCAGCAGTGAAACAGGGGGTACTGGGGCCAACGTCCTGACTTTC. This codes for CASSETGGTGANVLTF.

CDR3 loop: CASSIAPGRGLMNTEAFF. CDR3 DNA: TGTGCCAGTAGTATAGCACCCGGCAGGGGGCTTATGAACACTGAAGCTTTCTTT. J is TRBJ1-1 and V is TRBV19, with 8 positions matching TRBD1. The CDR3 runs to 18 residues. Trimming cost V 1 base and J 0 bases; bases outside gene matches: 10. The germline gives CDR1 LNHDA, CDR2 SQIVND (reference sequence). Full variable domain (remainder filled in from reference TRBV19 and TRBJ1-1): DGGITQSPKYLFRKEGQNVTLSCEQNLNHDAMYWYRQDPGQGLRLIYYSQIVNDFQKGDIAEGYSVSREKKESFPLTVTSAQKNPTAFYLCASSIAPGRGLMNTEAFFGQGTRLTVV.

This chain connects TRBV11-2 to TRBJ2-6, with TRBD1 as a possible D gene (5 bases). Germline V gene sequence: CDR1 SGHAT, CDR2 FQNNGV. The CDR3 is 18 residues long. V dropped 2 bases and J dropped 4 bases, with 18 bases sitting between them. CDR3 sequence: CASSLLGQGISGANVLTF. CDR3 in DNA: TGTGCCAGCAGCTTATTGGGGCAGGGAATTTCGGGGGCCAACGTCCTGACTTTC.

A single count supports this clone. The chain has TRBV7-9 and TRBJ1-5, with D hard to call. Germline assignment: CDR1 SEHNR and CDR2 FQNEAQ (reference sequence). There are 14 residues in the CDR3. The ends were cut back, 3 bases at V and 2 bases at J, with 8 bases in the middle. The CDR3: CASSFGRGNQPQHF. Written as DNA, the CDR3 is TGTGCCAGCAGCTTCGGGCGGGGCAATCAGCCCCAGCATTTT.

The J gene is TRBJ1-1, the V gene TRBV6-6, with D possibly TRBD1 on 6 matching bases. CDR3 size: 15 residues. Between the trimmed V and J ends, which lost 0 bases and 0 bases, there was a span of 8 bases. The germline V gene has CDR1 MNHNY and CDR2 SVGAGI (reference sequence). CDR3: CASSYSDSMNTEAFF. CDR3 coding DNA: TGTGCCAGCAGTTACTCGGACAGTATGAACACTGAAGCTTTCTTT.

This clone was seen a single time. This rearrangement joins TRBV5-4 to TRBJ2-7; maybe TRBD1 (5 bases). Trimming pared 4 bases from V and 1 base from J, leaving 15 bases between. The CDR3 has 15 residues. Germline loops: CDR1 SGHNT, CDR2 YYREEE (reference sequence). Here the CDR3 reads CASSPIGVTSYEQYF. DNA for the CDR3: TGTGCCAGCAGCCCAATAGGGGTAACATCCTACGAGCAGTACTTC.

This chain uses TRBV27 with TRBJ2-3, with D possibly matching TRBD2 (5 bases). The V end was cut by 7 bases, the J end by 2 bases, with 13 bases between. This CDR3 spans 14 amino acids. Germline CDR1 and CDR2: MNHEY and SMNVEV (reference sequence). The CDR3 DNA reads TGTGCCAGCAATTTCCTAGCTAACACAGATACGCAGTATTTT. It codes for CASNFLANTDTQYF.

The V and J genes are TRBV7-9 and TRBJ2-7; 8 bases are shared with TRBD1. Germline trimming cut 5 bases from V and 0 bases from J; bases unmatched to any gene: 9. The CDR3 extends over 16 amino acids. Germline V CDR1 and CDR2: SEHNR, FQNEAQ (reference sequence). The DNA for the CDR3 is TGTGCCAGCAGCCGCCCGGGACAGGAATTCTCCTACGAGCAGTACTTC. This codes for CASSRPGQEFSYEQYF.

The V and J genes are TRBV7-6 and TRBJ2-7; 10 bases map to TRBD2. The CDR3 length is 15 residues. Germline trimming cut 5 bases from V and 5 bases from J; bases unmatched to any gene: 9. Germline V gene sequence: CDR1 SGHVS, CDR2 FNYEAQ. The CDR3 sequence: CASSGSGGDSHEQYF. The DNA of the CDR3 is TGTGCCAGCAGCGGCAGCGGGGGGGATTCCCACGAGCAGTACTTC.

The rearrangement joins TRBV2 to TRBJ2-1, with TRBD2 as a possible D gene (6 bases). The V end lost 3 bases, the J end lost 4 bases, and 13 bases lay between the germline ends. Germline V gene data show CDR1 as SNHLY and CDR2 as FYNNEI. This CDR3 spans 15 amino acids. In nucleotides, the CDR3 is TGTGCCAGCAGTGAGGGAAGACTAGTTTACAATGAGCAGTTCTTC. As protein: CASSEGRLVYNEQFF.

J is TRBJ2-7 and V is TRBV7-9; the D is unclear. The ends were cut back, 4 bases at V and 6 bases at J, with 7 bases in the middle. The germline CDR1 and CDR2 sequences are SEHNR and FQNEAQ (reference sequence). The CDR3 is made up of 11 amino acids. CDR3 DNA: TGTGCCAGCAGCTCACCGGGCGAGCAGTACTTC. Translated: CASSSPGEQYF.

The chain recombines TRBV7-9 with TRBJ2-3, with D possibly TRBD2 on 5 matching bases. The CDR3 loop spans 16 amino acids. Deletions cut 1 base from V and 4 bases from J, with 15 bases between. The V gene's germline CDR1 is SEHNR and CDR2 FQNEAQ (reference sequence). CDR3 region: CASSLGSGDGADTQYF. Written as DNA, the CDR3 is TGTGCCAGCAGCTTAGGCTCCGGGGATGGCGCAGATACGCAGTATTTT.

The rearrangement uses TRBV28 and TRBJ1-5; no firm D call. The germline V and J ends were trimmed by 6 bases and 6 bases, with 15 bases remaining between them. This CDR3 contains 14 residues. CDR1 is MDHEN and CDR2 is SYDVKM in the germline V gene. CDR3 DNA sequence: TGTGCCAGCAGACTATCCCTGGAAATTCAGCCCCAGCATTTT. It codes for CASRLSLEIQPQHF.

This clone was counted a single time. This chain connects TRBV2 to TRBJ2-7, with D possibly being TRBD1 (8 bases). Germline CDR1 SNHLY, CDR2 FYNNEI. This CDR3 is built from 14 residues. Deletions cut 4 bases from V and 6 bases from J, with 16 bases between. CDR3 sequence reads: CASSVWTGRAEQYF. The CDR3, as DNA: TGTGCCAGCAGTGTATGGACAGGGAGGGCCGAGCAGTACTTC.

This chain uses TRBV28 with TRBJ2-7; D might be TRBD1 (6 bases). Germline V gene lookup returns CDR1 MDHEN and CDR2 SYDVKM. This CDR3 has 15 residues. Trimming removed 4 bases from V and 2 bases from J, with 15 bases in between. This CDR3 is CASSYTLDSTYEQYF. The CDR3 nucleotides are TGTGCCAGCAGTTACACCTTGGACAGCACCTACGAGCAGTACTTC. Full variable domain (missing parts from reference TRBV28 and TRBJ2-7): DVKVTQSSRYLVKRTGEKVFLECVQDMDHENMFWYRQDPGLGLRLIYFSYDVKMKEKGDIPEGYSVSREKKERFSLILESASTNQTSMYLCASSYTLDSTYEQYFGPGTRLTVT.

The chain couples TRBV15 to TRBJ2-5; a possible D gene is TRBD2 (6 bases). The CDR3 sequence is 13 residues long. Per the germline V gene, CDR1 is LNHNV and CDR2 is YYDKDF (reference sequence). Trimming cost V 6 bases and J 5 bases, with 13 bases left between them. The CDR3 spells CATSYALAETQYF. The CDR3 nucleotides read TGTGCCACCAGTTATGCCCTAGCGGAGACCCAGTACTTC.

The V call is TRBV28, the J call TRBJ2-7; 13 nucleotides align to TRBD2. This CDR3 region has 18 residues. The J segment lost 4 bases and the V segment lost 3 bases, leaving 12 bases of the junction unmatched. Germline CDR1 is MDHEN and CDR2 is SYDVKM. The CDR3 sequence: CASSFWTSGGRPAYEQYF. The CDR3 DNA sequence: TGTGCCAGCAGTTTTTGGACTAGCGGGGGCCGTCCGGCGTACGAGCAGTACTTC. The full variable domain, with the rest looked up from reference TRBV28 and TRBJ2-7, is DVKVTQSSRYLVKRTGEKVFLECVQDMDHENMFWYRQDPGLGLRLIYFSYDVKMKEKGDIPEGYSVSREKKERFSLILESASTNQTSMYLCASSFWTSGGRPAYEQYFGPGTRLTVT.

V and J are TRBV10-2 and TRBJ1-5, with 9 positions matching TRBD1. After removal of 2 bases from V and 2 bases from J, the junction contained 1 base not matched to a gene. Germline loops: CDR1 WSHSY, CDR2 SAAADI. The CDR3 totals 15 residues. CDR3 region: CASSERDRGNQPQHF. CDR3 DNA: TGCGCCAGCAGTGAGAGGGACAGGGGCAATCAGCCCCAGCATTTT.

The V and J genes are TRBV14 and TRBJ2-7, with 7 nucleotides matching TRBD1. Unmatched junction bases numbered 22, after V lost 5 bases and J lost 6 bases. The germline V gene encodes CDR1 SGHDN and CDR2 FVKESK. The CDR3 sequence is 18 residues long. The CDR3 here is CASSGYRGDRSSSGEQYF. CDR3 in DNA: TGTGCCAGCAGCGGGTACAGGGGAGACAGGTCCTCTAGTGGCGAGCAGTACTTC.

This rearrangement joins TRBV5-1 to TRBJ1-1; 9 bases fit TRBD1. There are 13 residues in the CDR3. V dropped 0 bases and J dropped 11; count of bases not matched to a gene: 5. CDR1 is SGHRS, CDR2 YFSETQ, per germline. In DNA, the CDR3 is TGCGCCAGCAGCTTGGATGACAGGGGGTCGGCTTTCTTT. It specifies CASSLDDRGSAFF.

The CDR3 loop reads CATSSGHGQGYEQFF. The CDR3 region has the DNA TGTGCCACCAGCAGCGGACACGGACAGGGGTATGAGCAGTTCTTC. The chain carries TRBV15 and TRBJ2-1; TRBD1 aligns across 9 bases. Unmatched junction bases numbered 8, after V lost 3 bases and J lost 8 bases. The CDR3 length is 15 residues. Germline lookup yields CDR1 LNHNV and CDR2 YYDKDF (reference sequence).

The chain combines TRBV6-5 with TRBJ2-7; possibly TRBD2 for D (5 bases). CDR1 MNHEY and CDR2 SVGAGI come from the germline V gene. The CDR3 contains 11 residues. The germline V and J ends were trimmed by 7 bases and 7 bases, with 11 bases remaining between them. The CDR3 loop is CASKGVGEQYF. For the CDR3, the DNA is TGTGCCAGCAAGGGAGTTGGGGAGCAGTACTTC.

The gene calls are TRBV11-2 and TRBJ2-5; D might be TRBD2 (5 bases). The CDR3 is made up of 13 amino acids. V shed 5 bases and J shed 5 bases, with 12 bases lying between them. Per germline, CDR1 SGHAT and CDR2 FQNNGV. CDR3 amino acids: CASSLRRRETQYF. In DNA, the CDR3 is TGTGCCAGCAGCCTCAGGAGGCGCGAGACCCAGTACTTC.

The gene calls are TRBV6-1 and TRBJ2-4, with 8 bases aligning to TRBD2. This CDR3 spans 15 amino acids. The J segment lost 8 bases and the V segment lost 7 bases, leaving 13 bases of the junction unmatched. Looked up from germline, CDR1 is MNHNS and CDR2 is SASEGT. The CDR3 spells CASTRDYDGGDIQYF. For the CDR3, the DNA is TGTGCCAGCACAAGGGACTATGACGGGGGGGACATTCAGTACTTC.